Below, 29 T cell receptor beta chains from the same sample are listed, as sequenced in a study of a mutant IDH1 vaccine in newly diagnosed glioma. Time point meaning: week 5, during vaccination. Vaccine doses each comprised 300 ug of mutant IDH1 20-mer peptide, with topical imiquimod. These receptors are not linked to any known antigen. Clones were sequenced by immunoSEQ multiplex PCR, and TCRdb holds only the in-frame ones, with some missing. The sample carries around 36,000 clones, 90% to 95% recorded once. The input for sequencing was PBMCs, taken from a glioma patient whose treatment included an IDH1 peptide vaccine. All receptors derive from a man in his fifties with glioma.

This clone was counted a few times. The CDR3: CAWSRTGYEQYF. The CDR3 DNA follows: TGTGCCTGGAGTCGGACGGGGTACGAGCAGTACTTC. The chain uses TRBV30 and TRBJ2-7, with D tentatively TRBD2 (5 bases). CDR1 is GTSNPN, CDR2 SVGIG, per germline (reference sequence). This CDR3 has 12 residues. Deletions cut 2 bases from V and 4 bases from J, with 9 bases between.

This clone is a singleton in its sample. The chain uses TRBV21-1 and TRBJ1-1; no check of the table's D call, TRBD1, against the DNA was made. TRBV21-1 constitutes a pseudogene. The CDR3 spans 12 residues. The CDR3 reads CASSNQNTEAFF. In nucleotides, the CDR3 is TGTGCCAGCAGCAATCAGAACACTGAAGCTTTCTTT.

The gene calls are TRBV5-1 and TRBJ2-7; the D gene is possibly TRBD2 (6 bases). CDR1 is SGHRS, CDR2 YFSETQ, per germline. The CDR3 is made up of 14 amino acids. Trimming removed 0 bases at V and 5 bases at J, with 12 bases between. In DNA form, the CDR3 reads TGCGCCAGCAGCTTGGTTGCGGGGAACGACGAGCAGTACTTC. Encoded protein: CASSLVAGNDEQYF.

This chain links TRBV13 with TRBJ2-7; 9 nucleotides align to TRBD1. The germline V gene encodes CDR1 PRHDT and CDR2 FYEKMQ (reference sequence). J was trimmed by 4 bases and V by 0 bases; bases with no gene match: 16. The CDR3 contains 19 residues. CDR3 nucleotide sequence: TGTGCCAGCAGCTTAGGCAGGGGCAAGACAGGGGGAGGTAAATACGAGCAGTACTTC. It codes for CASSLGRGKTGGGKYEQYF.

The chain uses TRBV4-2 and TRBJ2-6, with 7 bases aligning to TRBD2. V lost 3 bases to trimming and J lost 0 bases; unmatched junction nucleotides: 5. Germline V lookup: CDR1 LGHNA, CDR2 YNFKEQ. The CDR3 covers 17 residues. The CDR3 nucleotides read TGTGCCAGCAGCCAGTTACGGGAGGACTCTGGGGCCAACGTCCTGACTTTC. This translates into CASSQLREDSGANVLTF.

The chain employs TRBV28 and TRBJ2-7; perhaps TRBD2 as D (5 bases). Trimming removed 4 bases at V and 7 bases at J, with 14 bases between. This CDR3 is 13 amino acids long. Germline values: CDR1 MDHEN, CDR2 SYDVKM. The CDR3 DNA reads as TGTGCCAGCAGTTCGGCGGGCACGGGGGAGCAGTACTTC. It specifies CASSSAGTGEQYF.

The chain couples TRBV7-2 to TRBJ1-3; no definite D call. Trimming removed 1 base from V and 0 bases from J, with 7 bases in between. This CDR3 spans 15 amino acids. Germline CDR1 SGHTA, CDR2 FQGNSA. The CDR3 DNA reads TGTGCCAGCAGCTTAGGGGTTAGCTCTGGAAACACCATATATTTT. This codes for CASSLGVSSGNTIYF.

This rearrangement joins TRBV11-2 to TRBJ2-6; D gene uncertain. V was clipped by 5 bases and J by 0 bases, with 14 bases between them. Germline V gene data show CDR1 as SGHAT and CDR2 as FQNNGV. The CDR3 spans 17 residues. The CDR3 protein is CASSPLPESSGANVLTF. The CDR3 region has the DNA TGTGCCAGCAGCCCCCTCCCAGAGAGCTCTGGGGCCAACGTCCTGACTTTC.

The chain joins TRBV5-5 to TRBJ2-7, with unresolved D. The CDR3 is made up of 16 amino acids. Trimming shortened V by 4 bases and J by 0 bases, and 17 bases separated the two germline ends. Germline V gene data show CDR1 as SGHKS and CDR2 as YYEKEE (reference sequence). Written as DNA, the CDR3 is TGTGCCAGCAGCCCCCCCTTTCTTCGGACCTCCTACGAGCAGTACTTC. It codes for CASSPPFLRTSYEQYF.

This chain connects TRBV5-1 to TRBJ2-7; 16 bases align to TRBD2. CDR1 is SGHRS and CDR2 is YFSETQ in the germline V gene. The CDR3 runs 17 residues. The V segment lost 3 bases and the J segment 5 bases; nucleotides outside the gene matches: 8. The CDR3 loop reads CASSSPGLAGGPHEQYF. The CDR3 DNA follows: TGCGCCAGCAGCTCGCCGGGACTAGCGGGAGGGCCCCACGAGCAGTACTTC.

This rearrangement joins TRBV29-1 to TRBJ1-5, with a possible D match to TRBD1 (5 bases). The V gene lost 5 bases and the J gene lost 3 bases, with 14 bases spanning the gap. The CDR3 has 14 residues. CDR1 and CDR2 (germline): SQVTM, ANQGSEA. CDR3: CSVRRDGANQPQHF. Here the CDR3 DNA reads TGCAGCGTTCGGAGAGACGGGGCCAATCAGCCCCAGCATTTT.

V is TRBV10-1 and J is TRBJ2-3; possible D gene TRBD1, 5 bases. Germline CDR1 WNHNN, CDR2 SYGVQD (reference sequence). The CDR3 is made up of 17 amino acids. The ends were cut back, 0 bases at V and 3 bases at J, with 16 bases in the middle. The CDR3 is CASSESKGAGRTDTQYF. CDR3 nucleotide sequence: TGCGCCAGCAGTGAGTCGAAAGGGGCAGGGCGAACAGATACGCAGTATTTT.

CDR3 coding DNA: TGTGCCAGCAGCTTAGAGGGGCTTGGCACAGATACGCAGTATTTT. Encoded protein: CASSLEGLGTDTQYF. The chain recombines TRBV7-9 with TRBJ2-3, with a weak D call TRBD1 (5 bases). V was pared by 1 base and J by 1 base, with 9 bases between. There are 15 residues in the CDR3. Germline V gene data show CDR1 as SEHNR and CDR2 as FQNEAQ (reference sequence).

The chain combines TRBV5-1 with TRBJ2-3; D gene unclear. Germline assignment: CDR1 SGHRS and CDR2 YFSETQ. With 0 bases removed from V and 10 bases from J, the gap between germline ends came to 12 bases. The CDR3 is 13 amino acids. The CDR3 here is CASSLEGSEAQYF. DNA of the CDR3: TGCGCCAGCAGCTTGGAAGGGTCGGAAGCGCAGTATTTT.

The chain has TRBV5-1 and TRBJ2-5; no clear D gene. CDR3 size: 13 residues. The V end lost 2 bases, the J end lost 5 bases, and 10 bases lay between the germline ends. Germline values: CDR1 SGHRS, CDR2 YFSETQ. The CDR3 region has the DNA TGCGCCAGCAGCTTTGGGGTTGTGGAGACCCAGTACTTC. Encoded protein: CASSFGVVETQYF.

This chain connects TRBV4-3 to TRBJ1-1; D gene unclear. Germline loops: CDR1 LGHNA, CDR2 YSLEER. V shed 0 bases and J shed 4 bases, with 15 bases lying between them. There are 16 residues in the CDR3. As DNA, the CDR3 is TGCGCCAGCAGCCAAGAGGCTCATGGAAGGGTCACTGAAGCTTTCTTT. Protein: CASSQEAHGRVTEAFF.

The chain is built from TRBV7-8 and TRBJ2-1; D may be TRBD1 (6 bases). The germline V and J ends were trimmed by 6 bases and 0 bases, with 12 bases remaining between them. The V gene's germline CDR1 is SGHVS and CDR2 FQNEAQ. The CDR3 sequence is 15 residues long. CDR3 in DNA: TGTGCCAGCAGAGAGGGGGTTAGCTCCTACAATGAGCAGTTCTTC. Encoded protein: CASREGVSSYNEQFF.

This clone appeared once. The V gene is TRBV5-8, the J gene TRBJ1-1, with D perhaps TRBD1 (6 bases). The CDR3 has 16 amino acids. V lost 2 bases and J 0 bases, leaving 14 bases between the germline ends. Germline lookup yields CDR1 SGHTS and CDR2 YDEGEE. CDR3 in DNA: TGTGCCAGCAGCTTCGGACAGAGCACTATGAACACTGAAGCTTTCTTT. Encoded protein: CASSFGQSTMNTEAFF.

The gene calls are TRBV18 and TRBJ1-5; D call uncertain. CDR3 length equals 15 residues. The V and J ends lost 2 bases and 7 bases respectively, with 15 bases between them. Germline V gene data show CDR1 as KGHSH and CDR2 as LQKENI. In nucleotides, the CDR3 is TGTGCCAGCTCACCAGGAGAGGGAGTAGGGCAGCCCCAGCATTTT. Its protein is CASSPGEGVGQPQHF. Full variable domain (remainder filled in from reference TRBV18 and TRBJ1-5): NAGVMQNPRHLVRRRGQEARLRCSPMKGHSHVYWYRQLPEEGLKFMVYLQKENIIDESGMPKERFSAEFPKEGPSILRIQQVVRGDSAAYFCASSPGEGVGQPQHFGDGTRLSIL.

This chain uses TRBV6-5 with TRBJ1-2; the D is unclear. V dropped 0 bases and J dropped 7 bases, with 12 bases sitting between them. Germline V gene sequence: CDR1 MNHEY, CDR2 SVGAGI. There are 14 residues in the CDR3. Here the CDR3 reads CASSYSRSRFGYTF. CDR3 bases: TGTGCCAGCAGTTACTCGCGCTCCCGGTTTGGCTACACCTTC.

The rearrangement joins TRBV9 to TRBJ2-1; D possibly corresponds to TRBD2 (5 bases). Per germline, CDR1 SGDLS and CDR2 YYNGEE. This CDR3 is 17 amino acids long. Trimming cost V 0 bases and J 0 bases, with 13 bases left between them. The DNA for the CDR3 is TGTGCCAGCAGCGTAGACAGCGGATCGAGCTCCTACAATGAGCAGTTCTTC. It encodes CASSVDSGSSSYNEQFF.

The CDR3 DNA is TGTGCCAGCAGCCCCGGGGGATCCGGGGAGCTGTTTTTT. Residues: CASSPGGSGELFF. V usage is TRBV7-8 and J usage is TRBJ2-2; TRBD2 might be the D (6 bases). CDR1 and CDR2 (germline): SGHVS, FQNEAQ. This CDR3 has 13 residues. Trimming stripped 5 bases from V and 6 bases from J, with 10 bases between.

The chain joins TRBV19 to TRBJ2-1; 15 bases agree with TRBD2. The CDR3 extends over 20 amino acids. Germline-derived CDR1 and CDR2 are LNHDA and SQIVND (reference sequence). V gave up 1 base and J gave up 0 bases; unmatched junction bases: 7. The CDR3 here is CASSIVSGLAGGSSYNEQFF. CDR3 DNA sequence: TGTGCCAGTAGTATAGTTTCGGGACTAGCGGGAGGAAGCTCCTACAATGAGCAGTTCTTC.

This clone was seen a single time. Because the CDR3 is missing its conserved closing phenylalanine or tryptophan, this is likely a read error. The limits of the CDR3 on the DNA are not certain, so only TCRdb's listed CDR3 is given. The chain carries TRBV7-9 and TRBJ2-4; the listed D gene, TRBD1, was not tested against the DNA. From its first to its last residue, the CDR3 has 12 amino acids. Looked up from germline, CDR1 is SEHNR and CDR2 is FQNEAQ (reference sequence). The CDR3 spells CASSSQGQAVFL.

CDR3 in amino acids: CASSFLDWGLAKNIQYF. The CDR3, as DNA: TGTGCCAGCAGCTTCCTAGACTGGGGCTTAGCCAAAAACATTCAGTACTTC. V and J are TRBV7-8 and TRBJ2-4, with D perhaps matching TRBD1 (5 bases). The CDR3 sequence is 17 residues long. Per germline, CDR1 SGHVS and CDR2 FQNEAQ. V lost 3 bases to trimming and J lost 0 bases, with 15 bases between them. Full variable domain (outside the CDR3, taken from reference TRBV7-8 and TRBJ2-4): GAGVSQSPRYKVAKRGQDVALRCDPISGHVSLFWYQQALGQGPEFLTYFQNEAQLDKSGLPSDRFFAERPEGSVSTLKIQRTQQEDSAVYLCASSFLDWGLAKNIQYFGAGTRLSVL.

This CDR3 is CASSFGGGTGGEQYF. The CDR3 DNA follows: TGTGCCAGCAGCTTTGGTGGCGGGACAGGGGGCGAGCAGTACTTC. This chain links TRBV7-2 with TRBJ2-7, with TRBD1 identical over 11 bases. The CDR3 is made up of 15 amino acids. The germline CDR1 and CDR2 sequences are SGHTA and FQGNSA. The ends lost 3 bases at V and 6 bases at J; junction bases unmatched: 7.

The J gene is TRBJ2-3, the V gene TRBV28; D is unclear. This CDR3 contains 14 residues. CDR1 and CDR2 from the germline V gene are MDHEN and SYDVKM. Trimming took 4 bases from V and 2 from J, leaving 10 bases between them. The CDR3 protein is CASSSDTTTDTQYF. The CDR3 DNA is TGTGCCAGCAGTTCCGACACTACCACAGATACGCAGTATTTT.

The rearrangement uses TRBV7-8 and TRBJ2-2; possibly TRBD2 for D (5 bases). With 4 bases removed from V and 1 base from J, the gap between germline ends came to 7 bases. CDR3 size: 14 residues. CDR1 and CDR2 from the germline V gene are SGHVS and FQNEAQ. Here the CDR3 reads CASSWTRNTGELFF. In nucleotides, the CDR3 is TGTGCCAGCAGCTGGACTCGGAACACCGGGGAGCTGTTTTTT.

J is TRBJ2-7 and V is TRBV28, with D uncertain. The CDR3 length is 11 residues. Germline values: CDR1 MDHEN, CDR2 SYDVKM. The V end lost 5 bases, the J end lost 0 bases, and 2 bases lay between the germline ends. The CDR3 loop is CASSRSYEQYF. Here the CDR3 DNA reads TGTGCCAGCAGTCGCTCCTACGAGCAGTACTTC.